Here is one TCR beta chain with its context. No cognate antigen has been identified for it. There are no base qualities to consult, and no much larger clone falls within one base. The sample is drawn from a study of OX40 agonist ivuxolimab in advanced cancers. For the study in its entirety: The costimulatory receptor OX40 (CD134) was targeted by ivuxolimab, a fully human IgG2 agonistic monoclonal antibody. Intravenous ivuxolimab was administered to patients every 2 weeks at six dose levels: 0.01, 0.1, 0.3, 1.5, 3 and 10 mg/kg. Of the 50 or so patients in dose escalation, around 20 had hepatocellular carcinoma, approximately 15 had melanoma, 9 had renal cell carcinoma and 9 had head and neck cancer. The dose-escalation cohort was roughly 83% male with a mean age of approximately 60 years, ranging from roughly 23 to 90. Prior anti-PD-1, anti-PD-L1 or anti-CTLA-4 therapy was permitted, and checkpoint inhibitors had been received by around 40% of dose-escalation patients. Partial responses were achieved by three dose-escalation patients, of whom one had hepatocellular carcinoma and two had cutaneous melanoma. The purpose of peripheral TCRbeta sequencing was to test whether ivuxolimab changed TCR sequence diversity and led to clonal T-cell expansion. The paper covers the monotherapy dose-escalation part of the phase I ivuxolimab trial, which included N ≈ 50 patients. The investigation overall reported the following: On average, CD8+ T cells showed more expanded clones than CD4+ T cells after ivuxolimab. Clonal expansion of both CD4+ and CD8+ blood T cells was observed from baseline to week 6 at doses 0.1 to 3.0 mg/kg. Low levels of normalized T-cell clonal expansion were also seen in some patients who did not respond. In the 0.1-3.0 mg/kg groups, partial responders had among the lowest normalized peripheral clonal expansion, particularly in CD8+ T cells. The antigen specificity of the peripheral T cells that underwent clonal expansion was not determined.

For sequencing of the TCRbeta CDR3 region, genomic DNA was extracted from the sorted cells. The immunoSEQ Assay was used to sequence the TCRbeta CDR3 regions. TCRdb stores this immuneACCESS table with in-frame sequences only. Part of the clones is absent; in the studies checked, under half of the shortfall reflects unresolved V genes, and no reason is known for the rest. Within this sample are 34,000 or so clones, with roughly four fifths of them counted one time only. The ten largest clones represent 11% of the sample. The CDR3 sequence holds 15 residues, the cysteine and phenylalanine included. Of all the DNA, just the CDR3 is kept, 45 bases in frame from base 1. V is clipped by 0 bases and J by 4 bases, and the sequence between their germline boundaries is 13 bases long. From the germline V gene, CDR1 is SQVTM and CDR2 is ANQGSEA. The trial excluded patients who had a history of autoimmune disease or were on systemic immunosuppression. Peripheral blood for TCR sequencing was collected from all dose cohorts at baseline, on cycle 4 day 1, and on cycle 7 day 1. The samples were drawn from a first-in-human, open-label, multicenter phase I dose-escalation trial of ivuxolimab. Adults with locally advanced or metastatic melanoma, renal cell, hepatocellular, or head and neck squamous cell carcinoma were enrolled in the trial. Before TCR sequencing, CD4+ T cells and CD8+ T cells from peripheral blood were sorted into separate populations.

Recombination connected TRBV29-1 to TRBJ2-4; the D gene cannot be named for sure. The clonotype was recovered from an adult with an advanced solid tumor such as melanoma, head and neck, liver or kidney cancer. The sample consisted of CD4+ or CD8+ T cells sorted from blood, taken in a trial of the OX40 agonist ivuxolimab. The DNA sequence is as follows: TGCAGCGTTGAAGAGGGCCACCCCACTAAAAACATTCAGTACTTC. Translation gives CSVEEGHPTKNIQYF.